This T cell receptor (beta chain) comes out of a study of human T cells and chemical hapten exposure. The sample's time point: pre-sensitization, week 0. Treatment: therapeutic diphenylcyclopropenone sensitization with weekly scalp DPC. TCRdb recomputed calls from the RACE reads with MiXCR, one row per CDR3 protein. The repertoire has 200,000 to 300,000 distinct CDR3 sequences, about 9% of them found once; the top ten carry 2% to 2.5%. A few counts support this clonotype. The receptor was derived from a woman in her forties with alopecia areata. Some clones in this sample may be carry-over from other donors' samples. The sample here was whole blood, taken in connection with sensitization to the hapten diphenylcyclopropenone (DPC).

In DNA form, the CDR3 reads TGTGCCAGCAGCGCGGACGAGGGGACAGAAGCTTTCTTT. Its protein is CASSADEGTEAFF. J is TRBJ1-1 and V is TRBV5-4, with D possibly being TRBD1 (6 bases). The CDR3 spans 13 residues. V dropped 4 bases and J dropped 8 bases, with 15 bases sitting between them. Germline assignment: CDR1 SGHNT and CDR2 YYREEE (reference sequence).